The 21 T cell receptor beta chains in this list originate from one sample, sequenced in a study of monozygotic twins with inflammatory bowel disease. With the 5' RACE reads reprocessed, TCRdb shows one record per CDR3 protein and no DNA. The sample totals about 160,000 distinct CDR3 sequences. Sequencing was done on a sample of blood. The receptors originated from a human donor with ulcerative colitis or Crohn's disease, or a healthy co-twin of an affected twin (not recorded which).

The V gene is TRBV3-1, the J gene TRBJ2-2; TCRdb's D call of TRBD2 is untestable without DNA. Germline V lookup: CDR1 LGHDT, CDR2 YNNKEL (reference sequence). The CDR3 contains 17 residues. CDR3: CASSQAGLARDTGELFF.

The V and J genes are TRBV5-1 and TRBJ1-6. The CDR3 contains 17 residues. CDR1 is SGHRS and CDR2 is YFSETQ in the germline V gene. The CDR3 loop is CASSFGNSPNSDSPLHF.

This chain connects TRBV7-9 to TRBJ2-1; TCRdb names TRBD2, which stays unverified in the absence of DNA. Germline V gives CDR1 SEHNR, CDR2 FQNEAQ (reference sequence). The CDR3 extends over 15 amino acids. This CDR3 is CASSLVLSGPNEQFF.

The genes are TRBV5-4 and TRBJ2-7; as DNA is missing, the TRBD1 call by TCRdb cannot be tested. Germline V gene data show CDR1 as SGHNT and CDR2 as YYREEE (reference sequence). This CDR3 has 15 residues. This CDR3 reads CASRSDRDPAYEQYF.

This chain links TRBV7-2 with TRBJ1-1. This CDR3 is 11 amino acids long. Germline lookup yields CDR1 SGHTA and CDR2 FQGNSA. The CDR3 here is CASSLGIEAFF.

The CDR3 spells CSPPFGGTSGKKQYF. The rearrangement links TRBV29-1 to TRBJ2-7; TCRdb indicates TRBD2, and absent DNA this call remains unverified. From germline, CDR1 is SQVTM and CDR2 ANQGSEA. The CDR3 runs to 15 residues.

The chain recombines TRBV5-1 with TRBJ2-3; TCRdb lists TRBD2, though no DNA is available to test this call. Germline CDR1 is SGHRS and CDR2 is YFSETQ. CDR3 length equals 14 residues. The CDR3 sequence: CASSPRLAGDTQYF. The full variable domain, completed using reference TRBV5-1 and TRBJ2-3, is KAGVTQTPRYLIKTRGQQVTLSCSPISGHRSVSWYQQTPGQGLQFLFEYFSETQRNKGNFPGRFSGRQFSNSRSEMNVSTLELGDSALYLCASSPRLAGDTQYFGPGTRLTVL.

This sequence joins TRBV6-1 and TRBJ2-1; TCRdb outputs TRBD2, but without DNA this stays unchecked. The CDR3 runs to 15 residues. Germline V CDR1 and CDR2: MNHNS, SASEGT. Here the CDR3 reads CASSQNKRGSNEQFF.

The chain employs TRBV5-1 and TRBJ1-1. CDR3 length equals 13 residues. Per germline, CDR1 SGHRS and CDR2 YFSETQ. The CDR3 here is CASSFEFGPAAFF.

The chain uses TRBV20-1 and TRBJ1-4. Germline-derived CDR1 and CDR2 are DFQATT and SNEGSKA (reference sequence). CDR3 length: 16 residues. The CDR3 spells CSARVGPLATNEKLFF.

The chain uses TRBV20-1 and TRBJ2-4; TCRdb outputs TRBD1, but without DNA this stays unchecked. The CDR3 sequence is 13 residues long. From germline, CDR1 is DFQATT and CDR2 SNEGSKA (reference sequence). The CDR3 reads CSADKDRENIQYF.

This rearrangement joins TRBV27 to TRBJ2-7; TCRdb picks TRBD1, but there is no DNA to check that call. The CDR3 spans 16 residues. Germline V CDR1 and CDR2: MNHEY, SMNVEV (reference sequence). The CDR3 here is CASSLSGTGEIYEQYF.

The chain recombines TRBV10-3 with TRBJ1-1. The CDR3 covers 12 residues. Germline V lookup: CDR1 ENHRY, CDR2 SYGVKD. This CDR3 reads CAIGSRSTEAFF.

The rearrangement links TRBV12-3 or TRBV12-4 to TRBJ1-3. This CDR3 contains 14 residues. CDR3 sequence: CASRIANAGNTIYF.

The gene calls are TRBV2 and TRBJ2-3. CDR3 length equals 14 residues. CDR1 and CDR2 (germline): SNHLY, FYNNEI. This CDR3 is CASMERERSDTQYF.

The chain has TRBV24-1 and TRBJ2-1; the TCRdb call, TRBD2, lacks DNA for checking. This CDR3 comprises 15 residues. Germline values: CDR1 KGHDR, CDR2 SFDVKD. The CDR3 sequence: CAIGSSGDIYNEQFF.

The rearrangement joins TRBV7-9 to TRBJ2-2. The CDR3 is 15 amino acids. Germline loops: CDR1 SEHNR, CDR2 FQNEAQ (reference sequence). CDR3 region: CASSLASVLTGELFF.

The CDR3 here is CASSQGMGGVGEKLFF. The rearrangement joins TRBV4-3 to TRBJ1-4. Germline V gene lookup returns CDR1 LGHNA and CDR2 YSLEER. This CDR3 spans 16 amino acids.

The chain uses TRBV27 and TRBJ1-1. The germline CDR1 and CDR2 sequences are MNHEY and SMNVEV (reference sequence). This CDR3 has 17 amino acids. This CDR3 reads CASSPELRTARNTEAFF.

The chain uses TRBV12-3 or TRBV12-4 and TRBJ2-2; the TCRdb call, TRBD1, lacks DNA for checking. This CDR3 region has 16 residues. CDR3 sequence reads: CASSLGTGVNTGELFF.

This chain connects TRBV6-5 to TRBJ1-2; TCRdb gives TRBD1 as the D gene, but with no DNA this cannot be confirmed. The germline CDR1 and CDR2 sequences are MNHEY and SVGAGI. The length of the CDR3 is 15 residues. This CDR3 is CASSYNRGMIYGYTF.